Following are 20 T cell receptor beta chains from one sample sequenced in a study of blood T cell repertoires in COVID-19. Repertoires were generated with immunoSEQ multiplex PCR, while TCRdb's copy carries only in-frame clones and drops some. Of some 210,000 clones detected, 90% to 95% appear once; the ten largest clones hold around 1.2%. Sequenced input: peripheral blood. Every receptor here comes from a young man with acute or convalescent COVID-19.

The CDR3, as DNA: TGTGCCAGCAGCAAAGGGAGACAGGGAGGCCAGCCCCAGCATTTT. Protein: CASSKGRQGGQPQHF. J is TRBJ1-5 and V is TRBV21-1; the listed D gene, TRBD1, was not tested against the DNA. TRBV21-1 is designated a pseudogene. This CDR3 contains 15 residues.

This clone came up once. V is TRBV20-1 and J is TRBJ2-1; 8 bases agree with TRBD2. CDR3 length: 14 residues. V was pared by 3 bases and J by 9 bases, with 10 bases of the junction left unmatched. The germline CDR1 and CDR2 sequences are DFQATT and SNEGSKA (reference sequence). The CDR3 loop reads CSASGGGLAPEQFF. For the CDR3, the DNA is TGCAGTGCTAGTGGGGGAGGACTAGCCCCTGAGCAGTTCTTC.

The chain employs TRBV6-2 or TRBV6-3 and TRBJ2-7; perhaps TRBD2 as D (6 bases). CDR1 MNHEY and CDR2 SVGEGT come from the germline V gene. Between the trimmed V and J ends, which lost 2 bases and 3 bases, there was a span of 8 bases. The CDR3 runs to 13 residues. CDR3 sequence: CASSYLASYEQYF. CDR3 in DNA: TGTGCCAGCAGTTACCTAGCGAGCTACGAGCAGTACTTC.

The chain uses TRBV7-9 and TRBJ2-7; 7 bases are shared with TRBD1. The CDR3 loop spans 16 amino acids. In germline, CDR1 is SEHNR, CDR2 FQNEAQ (reference sequence). V lost 6 bases and J lost 2; bases outside the gene matches: 13. The CDR3 DNA reads as TGTGCCAGCAGTCGCTTGATACAGGGGTCCCCCTACGAGCAGTACTTC. It translates to CASSRLIQGSPYEQYF.

The chain employs TRBV28 and TRBJ1-4; D may be TRBD1 (5 bases). V was trimmed by 5 bases and J by 6 bases, leaving 19 bases between them. The CDR3 runs to 16 residues. Germline CDR1 and CDR2: MDHEN and SYDVKM. The CDR3 spells CASSPPFGQGYEKLFF. The CDR3 DNA is TGTGCCAGCAGTCCCCCCTTTGGGCAGGGATATGAAAAACTGTTTTTT.

The CDR3 DNA follows: TGTGCCAGCAGAAGGGACAGATATAGCAATCAGCCCCAGCATTTT. It translates to CASRRDRYSNQPQHF. The chain combines TRBV6-5 with TRBJ1-5; 7 nucleotides agree with TRBD1. The V segment lost 6 bases and the J segment 0 bases; nucleotides outside the gene matches: 5. The V gene's germline CDR1 is MNHEY and CDR2 SVGAGI. This CDR3 is built from 15 residues.

V and J are TRBV6-5 and TRBJ2-1; 10 bases map to TRBD2. The junction had 0 bases not matched to a gene; V was cut back by 0 bases and J by 4 bases. Germline V CDR1 and CDR2: MNHEY, SVGAGI. The length of the CDR3 is 15 residues. DNA for the CDR3: TGTGCCAGCAGTTACTCTAGCGGGGGGTACAATGAGCAGTTCTTC. This encodes CASSYSSGGYNEQFF.

This chain links TRBV5-1 with TRBJ2-7, with D hard to call. In germline, CDR1 is SGHRS, CDR2 YFSETQ. V was shortened by 5 bases and J by 0 bases, with 6 bases between the two germline ends. The CDR3 consists of 12 residues. The CDR3: CASSYTSYEQYF. CDR3 bases: TGCGCCAGCAGTTACACCTCCTACGAGCAGTACTTC.

This clone turned up a few times. The CDR3 loop is CASSSPLTGPREQYF. In DNA form, the CDR3 reads TGTGCCAGCAGCTCACCTTTGACAGGGCCCCGGGAGCAGTACTTC. The chain uses TRBV3-1 (or the pseudogene TRBV3-2) and TRBJ2-7; 7 bases map to TRBD1. The CDR3 is 15 amino acids. CDR1 and CDR2 from the germline V gene are LGHDT and YNNKEL (reference sequence). V lost 5 bases, J lost 7 bases, and 14 bases stayed unmatched.

This clone appeared a single time. The chain employs TRBV3-1 (or the pseudogene TRBV3-2) and TRBJ1-3, with unresolved D. V was pared by 1 base and J by 4 bases, with 5 bases between. Germline loops: CDR1 LGHDT, CDR2 YNNKEL (reference sequence). This CDR3 is 13 amino acids long. CDR3: CASSQVLGNTIYF. CDR3 nucleotide sequence: TGTGCCAGCAGCCAAGTTCTCGGAAACACCATATATTTT.

Only one count was recorded for this clone. The J gene is TRBJ2-7, the V gene TRBV7-8; the match to TRBD2 covers 9 bases. The CDR3 extends over 14 amino acids. V gave up 2 bases and J gave up 7 bases; unmatched junction bases: 6. The V gene's germline CDR1 is SGHVS and CDR2 FQNEAQ. The CDR3 DNA reads as TGTGCCAGCAGCTTAAGGTGGCTAGCGGGGGAGCAGTACTTC. This encodes CASSLRWLAGEQYF.

CDR3 protein: CASSIRDRWSGANVLTF. CDR3 sequence (DNA): TGTGCCAGTAGTATAAGGGACAGGTGGTCTGGGGCCAACGTCCTGACTTTC. V and J are TRBV19 and TRBJ2-6; TRBD1 agrees at 8 bases. The J segment lost 1 base and the V segment lost 2 bases, leaving 4 bases of the junction unmatched. Germline V lookup: CDR1 LNHDA, CDR2 SQIVND (reference sequence). This CDR3 is 17 amino acids long. The entire variable domain, with the rest obtained from reference TRBV19 and TRBJ2-6, is as follows: DGGITQSPKYLFRKEGQNVTLSCEQNLNHDAMYWYRQDPGQGLRLIYYSQIVNDFQKGDIAEGYSVSREKKESFPLTVTSAQKNPTAFYLCASSIRDRWSGANVLTFGAGSRLTVL.

V and J are TRBV28 and TRBJ1-3; D is uncertain. Trimming took off 5 bases at V and 4 bases at J, with 15 bases between the two ends. This CDR3 is 15 amino acids long. CDR1 is MDHEN and CDR2 is SYDVKM in the germline V gene. CDR3 loop: CASSLTLGGGNTIYF. CDR3 in DNA: TGTGCCAGCAGTCTAACACTGGGAGGGGGAAACACCATATATTTT.

The genes are TRBV5-1 and TRBJ2-3, with 9 bases identical to TRBD2. This CDR3 region has 18 residues. Germline CDR1 and CDR2: SGHRS and YFSETQ. V was pared by 0 bases and J by 5 bases, with 13 bases of the junction left unmatched. The CDR3 loop is CASSLAVTAGGLGDTQYF. The CDR3 DNA reads TGCGCCAGCAGCTTGGCTGTTACAGCGGGAGGATTAGGAGATACGCAGTATTTT.

The genes are TRBV19 and TRBJ2-2; D is possibly TRBD2 (6 bases). This CDR3 comprises 15 residues. The ends were cut back, 5 bases at V and 11 bases at J, with 21 bases in the middle. CDR1 is LNHDA, CDR2 SQIVND, per germline (reference sequence). This CDR3 is CASSFQGLRSRELFF. Here the CDR3 DNA reads TGTGCCAGTAGTTTTCAGGGACTTCGGAGTCGAGAGCTGTTTTTT.

The V call is TRBV21-1, the J call TRBJ1-1; the DNA was not used to check the table's D call, TRBD1. TRBV21-1 is noted as a pseudogene. The CDR3 spans 15 residues. The CDR3 DNA reads TGTGCCAGCAGCAAAGTAGTAGGCAGGTCGAACGAAGCTTTCTTT. Its protein product is CASSKVVGRSNEAFF.

This chain links TRBV2 with TRBJ1-5, with D perhaps TRBD1 (5 bases). Germline V gene data show CDR1 as SNHLY and CDR2 as FYNNEI. This CDR3 has 14 amino acids. V lost 1 base and J 7 bases, leaving 11 bases between the germline ends. In DNA form, the CDR3 reads TGTGCCAGCAGTGAAGGCCAGGGTGGCCAGCCCCAGCATTTT. It yields the protein CASSEGQGGQPQHF.

This chain connects TRBV19 to TRBJ1-1; weak D call: TRBD1 (5 bases). Per the germline V gene, CDR1 is LNHDA and CDR2 is SQIVND (reference sequence). The germline V and J ends were trimmed by 6 bases and 2 bases, with 13 bases remaining between them. The CDR3 loop spans 14 amino acids. The CDR3 DNA is TGTGCCAGTAGCTTAGGACGGACAAACACTGAAGCTTTCTTT. This codes for CASSLGRTNTEAFF.

The chain joins TRBV5-8 to TRBJ2-2; unclear D gene. V shed 4 bases and J shed 4 bases, with 11 bases lying between them. This CDR3 has 14 amino acids. The germline CDR1 and CDR2 sequences are SGHTS and YDEGEE. The CDR3 DNA follows: TGTGCCAGCAGCCTGACTTTAGTCACCGGGGAGCTGTTTTTT. It is translated as CASSLTLVTGELFF.

This chain uses TRBV16 with TRBJ1-5; the D is unclear. V gave up 4 bases and J gave up 1 base, with 8 bases separating them. Germline assignment: CDR1 KGHSY and CDR2 FQNENV. The CDR3 sequence is 14 residues long. As DNA, the CDR3 is TGTGCCAGCAGCCTATCTGAGAGCAATCAGCCCCAGCATTTT. Translating gives CASSLSESNQPQHF.